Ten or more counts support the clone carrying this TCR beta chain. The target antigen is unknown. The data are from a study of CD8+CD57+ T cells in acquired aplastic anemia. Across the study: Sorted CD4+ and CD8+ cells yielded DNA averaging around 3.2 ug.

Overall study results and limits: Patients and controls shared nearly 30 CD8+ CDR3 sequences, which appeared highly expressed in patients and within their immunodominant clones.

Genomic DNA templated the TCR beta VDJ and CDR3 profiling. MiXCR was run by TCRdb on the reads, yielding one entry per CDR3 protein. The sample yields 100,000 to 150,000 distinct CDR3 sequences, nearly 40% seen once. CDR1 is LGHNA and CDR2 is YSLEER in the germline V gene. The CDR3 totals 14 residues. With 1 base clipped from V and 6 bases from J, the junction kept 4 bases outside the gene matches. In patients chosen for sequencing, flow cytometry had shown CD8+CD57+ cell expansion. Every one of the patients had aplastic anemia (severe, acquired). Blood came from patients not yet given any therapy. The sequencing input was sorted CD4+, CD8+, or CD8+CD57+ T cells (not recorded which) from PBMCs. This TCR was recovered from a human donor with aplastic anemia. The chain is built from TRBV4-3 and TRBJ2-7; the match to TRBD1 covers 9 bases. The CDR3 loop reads CASSQAGTGREQYF. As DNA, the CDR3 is TGCGCCAGCAGCCAAGCTGGGACAGGGCGCGAGCAGTACTTC.